These T cell receptor beta chains were read from a single sample in a study of cytomegalovirus exposure and HLA in healthy donors. Libraries were prepared by immunoSEQ multiplex PCR; TCRdb keeps only in-frame clonotypes and omits some of them. The sample records under 150,000 clones, approximately 9% being singletons. What was sequenced was PBMCs. All receptors derive from a male donor in good health and CMV-seronegative. Both conserved end residues are part of each CDR3. Fields, in order: V gene, D gene, J gene, CDR3 length, clone size, CDR3 DNA, CDR3 protein. D genes are given only for firm matches. A clone size is listed for some rows: how often the clone was seen (once, few, many), or a class if it is expanded.

V gene: TRBV7-9
D gene: -
J gene: TRBJ2-7
CDR3 length: 13
clone size: -
CDR3 DNA: TGTGCCAGCAGCTTGGCAGGTATCAACGAGCAGTACTTC
CDR3 protein: CASSLAGINEQYF

V gene: TRBV5-6
D gene: -
J gene: TRBJ2-7
CDR3 length: 15
clone size: -
CDR3 DNA: TGTGCCAGCAGCTTGGGACAGCCCATAACATACGAGCAGTACTTC
CDR3 protein: CASSLGQPITYEQYF

V gene: TRBV27
D gene: -
J gene: TRBJ1-2
CDR3 length: 16
clone size: few
CDR3 DNA: TGTGCCAGCAGTCCACTGACACCGATTAAAAACTATGGCTACACCTTC
CDR3 protein: CASSPLTPIKNYGYTF

V gene: TRBV9
D gene: -
J gene: TRBJ2-1
CDR3 length: 14
clone size: few
CDR3 DNA: TGTGCCAGCAGCCCTACCGCGGCTTACAATGAGCAGTTCTTC
CDR3 protein: CASSPTAAYNEQFF

V gene: TRBV7-8
D gene: -
J gene: TRBJ1-4
CDR3 length: 15
clone size: -
CDR3 DNA: TGTGCCAGCAGCTTAGGGCGAGTCCTTAGAGGAAAACTGTTTTTT
CDR3 protein: CASSLGRVLRGKLFF

V gene: TRBV28
D gene: TRBD2
J gene: TRBJ2-3
CDR3 length: 15
clone size: -
CDR3 DNA: TGTGCCAGCAGCGCCGGGACTAGCGGGAGAGATACGCAGTATTTT
CDR3 protein: CASSAGTSGRDTQYF

V gene: TRBV6-4
D gene: -
J gene: TRBJ2-3
CDR3 length: 14
clone size: -
CDR3 DNA: TGTGCCAGCAGTGACTCGGAGGAGTCGTATACGCAGTATTTT
CDR3 protein: CASSDSEESYTQYF

V gene: TRBV28
D gene: TRBD1
J gene: TRBJ2-7
CDR3 length: 13
clone size: -
CDR3 DNA: TGTGCCAGCCACCCCACAGGGGCTTACGAGCAGTACTTC
CDR3 protein: CASHPTGAYEQYF

V gene: TRBV4-3
D gene: -
J gene: TRBJ1-6
CDR3 length: 15
clone size: -
CDR3 DNA: TGCGCCAGCAGCGGAGGGAGCTCCTATAATTCACCCCTCCACTTT
CDR3 protein: CASSGGSSYNSPLHF

V gene: TRBV27
D gene: -
J gene: TRBJ1-2
CDR3 length: 15
clone size: -
CDR3 DNA: TGTGCCAGCAGTGCCTCCTACGCCTCTAACTATGGCTACACCTTC
CDR3 protein: CASSASYASNYGYTF

V gene: TRBV11-2
D gene: -
J gene: TRBJ2-3
CDR3 length: 14
clone size: -
CDR3 DNA: TGTGCCAGCAGCCCAGGGGCCTTCACAGATACGCAGTATTTT
CDR3 protein: CASSPGAFTDTQYF

V gene: TRBV6-1
D gene: TRBD2
J gene: TRBJ2-5
CDR3 length: 18
clone size: few
CDR3 DNA: TGTGCCAGCAGTGAGAATAGCGGGAGGCCTTTGGTGGGGAAGACCCAGTACTTC
CDR3 protein: CASSENSGRPLVGKTQYF

V gene: TRBV19
D gene: -
J gene: TRBJ1-6
CDR3 length: 16
clone size: few
CDR3 DNA: TGTGCCAGTAGTATTTTGAGGAATTCGCGGGATTCACCCCTCCACTTT
CDR3 protein: CASSILRNSRDSPLHF

V gene: TRBV19
D gene: -
J gene: TRBJ2-2
CDR3 length: 15
clone size: few
CDR3 DNA: TGTGCCAGTAGTATTGATGGGAGTAGAGCCGGGGAGCTGTTTTTT
CDR3 protein: CASSIDGSRAGELFF

V gene: TRBV7-6
D gene: -
J gene: TRBJ1-1
CDR3 length: 15
clone size: few
CDR3 DNA: TGTGCCAGCAGCTTAGACTTAGGGGTGAACACTGAAGCTTTCTTT
CDR3 protein: CASSLDLGVNTEAFF

V gene: TRBV7-9
D gene: TRBD2
J gene: TRBJ2-4
CDR3 length: 17
clone size: few
CDR3 DNA: TGTGCCAGCAGGGCCGGACTAGCGGAGAGAGCCAAAAACATTCAGTACTTC
CDR3 protein: CASRAGLAERAKNIQYF

V gene: TRBV30
D gene: TRBD1
J gene: TRBJ1-4
CDR3 length: 16
clone size: few
CDR3 DNA: TGTGCCTGGAGTGTTGACAGGGCGGCAACTAATGAAAAACTGTTTTTT
CDR3 protein: CAWSVDRAATNEKLFF

V gene: TRBV19
D gene: TRBD1
J gene: TRBJ1-5
CDR3 length: 17
clone size: few
CDR3 DNA: TGTGCCAGTAGTATGGGGGACAGTTTTTATAGCAATCAGCCCCAGCATTTT
CDR3 protein: CASSMGDSFYSNQPQHF

V gene: TRBV7-8
D gene: -
J gene: TRBJ1-2
CDR3 length: 18
clone size: -
CDR3 DNA: TGTGCCAGCAGCTCTAACCTGTTCGGGAGGAGCACCAACTATGGCTACACCTTC
CDR3 protein: CASSSNLFGRSTNYGYTF

V gene: TRBV27
D gene: -
J gene: TRBJ1-5
CDR3 length: 13
clone size: -
CDR3 DNA: TGTGCCAGCAGTTTAACGTGGAGTCAGCCCCAGCATTTT
CDR3 protein: CASSLTWSQPQHF

V gene: TRBV5-1
D gene: -
J gene: TRBJ1-1
CDR3 length: 16
clone size: -
CDR3 DNA: TGCGCCAGCAGCTTGGATGCAGGTGAGATGAACACTGAAGCTTTCTTT
CDR3 protein: CASSLDAGEMNTEAFF

V gene: TRBV29-1
D gene: TRBD1
J gene: TRBJ2-6
CDR3 length: 17
clone size: -
CDR3 DNA: TGCAGCGTTGTCCCGGGACAGGGGGCGGATGGGGCCAACGTCCTGACTTTC
CDR3 protein: CSVVPGQGADGANVLTF

V gene: TRBV7-2
D gene: -
J gene: TRBJ1-2
CDR3 length: 16
clone size: few
CDR3 DNA: TGTGCCAGCAACGACCAAACGGGGGGCGGGAGGTATGGCTACACCTTC
CDR3 protein: CASNDQTGGGRYGYTF

V gene: TRBV7-2
D gene: TRBD1
J gene: TRBJ2-7
CDR3 length: 15
clone size: few
CDR3 DNA: TGTGCCAGCAGCATCACAGGGGGCGTTGGAGGGGAGCAGTACTTC
CDR3 protein: CASSITGGVGGEQYF

V gene: TRBV7-2
D gene: -
J gene: TRBJ1-2
CDR3 length: 13
clone size: -
CDR3 DNA: TGTGCCAGCAGCTTAGACGAACGTGGCGGCTACACCTTC
CDR3 protein: CASSLDERGGYTF

V gene: TRBV5-1
D gene: TRBD1
J gene: TRBJ2-1
CDR3 length: 19
clone size: few
CDR3 DNA: TGCGCCAGCAGCGCACGTGGACAGGGGGCGAATTCCTCCTACAATGAGCAGTTCTTC
CDR3 protein: CASSARGQGANSSYNEQFF

V gene: TRBV7-3
D gene: -
J gene: TRBJ1-1
CDR3 length: 14
clone size: -
CDR3 DNA: TGTGCCAGCAGCTTAAGCCCATCTAATACTGAAGCTTTCTTT
CDR3 protein: CASSLSPSNTEAFF

V gene: TRBV7-2
D gene: -
J gene: TRBJ1-1
CDR3 length: 13
clone size: few
CDR3 DNA: TGTGCCAGCAGCTCCCGTCCGGGCGGGGAAGCTTTCTTT
CDR3 protein: CASSSRPGGEAFF

V gene: TRBV25-1
D gene: -
J gene: TRBJ2-7
CDR3 length: 15
clone size: -
CDR3 DNA: TGTGCCAGCAGTGAGTTAGGGGCTGATTCCTACGAGCAGTACTTC
CDR3 protein: CASSELGADSYEQYF

V gene: TRBV5-8
D gene: -
J gene: TRBJ1-1
CDR3 length: 12
clone size: -
CDR3 DNA: TGTGCCAGCAGCCAGTTTTTTCCTGAAGCTTTCTTT
CDR3 protein: CASSQFFPEAFF

V gene: TRBV2
D gene: -
J gene: TRBJ2-2
CDR3 length: 14
clone size: few
CDR3 DNA: TGTGCCAGCAGTGACCCCAGGGGCACCGGGGAGCTGTTTTTT
CDR3 protein: CASSDPRGTGELFF

V gene: TRBV6-5
D gene: -
J gene: TRBJ2-1
CDR3 length: 15
clone size: -
CDR3 DNA: TGTGCCAGCAGTTTACAGGGTCTCTCCTACAATGAGCAGTTCTTC
CDR3 protein: CASSLQGLSYNEQFF

V gene: TRBV6-1
D gene: -
J gene: TRBJ1-4
CDR3 length: 12
clone size: -
CDR3 DNA: TGTGCCAGCAGAACGGGGAATGAAAAACTGTTTTTT
CDR3 protein: CASRTGNEKLFF